One sample yielded the 9 T cell receptor beta chains listed below, sequenced in a study of CD8 T cells in ankylosing spondylitis. Study conclusions and caveats: A motif in TCR beta, a set of about eight highly homologous variants, appeared characteristic of ankylosing spondylitis blood.

TCRdb re-derived calls from the 5' RACE reads in MiXCR, one entry per CDR3 protein. The sample lists fewer than 550,000 distinct CDR3 sequences; about 5.2% were seen once. No cognate antigen is known for these TCRs. Sequenced: blood, either unsorted or a sorted T cell fraction (not recorded which). The receptors were gathered from a male donor with ankylosing spondylitis.

The sample holds many counts of this clonotype. This chain joins TRBV20-1 and TRBJ1-1; D is unclear. The CDR3 is made up of 12 amino acids. The ends were cut back, 2 bases at V and 2 bases at J, with 6 bases in the middle. Germline V gene lookup returns CDR1 DFQATT and CDR2 SNEGSKA (reference sequence). CDR3 sequence (DNA): TGCAGTGCTAGAAGACCCAACACTGAAGCTTTCTTT. Translating gives CSARRPNTEAFF.

This clonotype was recorded at least ten times. As DNA, the CDR3 is TGCGCCAGCAGGAAGGACCCGAATCAGCCCCAGCATTTT. Protein sequence: CASRKDPNQPQHF. V gene TRBV5-1 combines with J gene TRBJ1-5; D unclear. This CDR3 comprises 13 residues. Germline CDR1 is SGHRS and CDR2 is YFSETQ. V lost 5 bases and J 4 bases, leaving 10 bases between the germline ends.

The chain recombines TRBV6-2 or TRBV6-3 with TRBJ2-1, with a weak D call TRBD2 (6 bases). With 2 bases removed from V and 5 bases from J, the gap between germline ends came to 10 bases. This CDR3 region has 14 residues. Germline loops: CDR1 MNHEY, CDR2 SVGEGT. For the CDR3, the DNA is TGTGCCAGCAGTTACGGGGGACTGAACAATGAGCAGTTCTTC. This gives the protein CASSYGGLNNEQFF.

This clonotype was observed many times. The conserved closing phenylalanine or tryptophan is absent in this CDR3, likely reflecting a read error. Because the CDR3's place on the DNA is in doubt, the DNA is left out and the CDR3 is given as listed by TCRdb. This chain uses TRBV6-4 with TRBJ2-7. The CDR3 totals 11 residues, both ends included. From germline, CDR1 is MRHNA and CDR2 SNTAGT. The CDR3 sequence is CASSDFASSTS.

The table lists this clonotype with a few counts. The chain links TRBV5-6 to TRBJ2-2; TRBD1 might be the D (6 bases). Looked up from germline, CDR1 is SGHDT and CDR2 is YYEEEE. This CDR3 is built from 15 residues. V lost 0 bases and J lost 1, with 7 bases in between. DNA for the CDR3: TGTGCCAGCAGCTTGGAGGACAGGAACACCGGGGAGCTGTTTTTT. Encoded protein: CASSLEDRNTGELFF.

Only a few counts were recorded for this clonotype. This chain uses TRBV30 with TRBJ2-1, with TRBD2 identical over 11 bases. The CDR3 has 13 amino acids. J was trimmed by 4 bases and V by 7 bases; bases with no gene match: 3. Germline values: CDR1 GTSNPN, CDR2 SVGIG (reference sequence). CDR3 DNA sequence: TGTGCCTTAGCTAGCGGGGGGTACAATGAGCAGTTCTTC. Translated: CALASGGYNEQFF.

The sample holds many counts of this clonotype. The V gene is TRBV15, the J gene TRBJ1-1, with D possibly TRBD1 on 5 matching bases. V was pared by 2 bases and J by 7 bases, with 23 bases between. CDR1 LNHNV and CDR2 YYDKDF come from the germline V gene (reference sequence). CDR3 size: 17 residues. CDR3 nucleotide sequence: TGTGCCACCAGCAGACAGGGAGGATTTAGTGGGTCAGATGAAGCTTTCTTT. Translating gives CATSRQGGFSGSDEAFF.

In this sample, this clonotype turned up many times. CDR3 nucleotides: TGTGCCAGCAGCGGCCGGGTCACGGCAGATACGCAGTATTTT. Its translation: CASSGRVTADTQYF. This rearrangement joins TRBV9 to TRBJ2-3; D is undetermined. The CDR3 is 14 residues long. From germline, CDR1 is SGDLS and CDR2 YYNGEE. V was clipped by 3 bases and J by 4 bases, with 12 bases between them.

In this sample, this clonotype turned up many times. The CDR3 nucleotides are TGTGCCAGCAGCGACAGGGGGCAGGCCGGGGAGCTGTTTTTT. It translates to CASSDRGQAGELFF. The genes are TRBV6-1 and TRBJ2-2; 10 bases fit TRBD1. CDR3 length: 14 residues. The J segment lost 6 bases and the V segment lost 6 bases, leaving 4 bases of the junction unmatched. The germline V gene encodes CDR1 MNHNS and CDR2 SASEGT.